Below are 8 T cell receptor beta chains sequenced from a single sample in a study of cytomegalovirus exposure and HLA in healthy donors. PCR amplification relied on 60 Vbeta primers (plus 13 Jbeta primers). This table comes from immunoSEQ multiplex PCR, and its TCRdb copy is limited to in-frame clones, with some not included. The data show 150,000 to 200,000 clones, about four fifths seen once. Sample: PBMCs. The receptors shown here come from a man younger than 40 in good health and CMV-seropositive.

This clone was detected only a few times. The CDR3 bases are TGCGCCAGCAGCCCTGGGCGAGGGAGAGGCACCGGGGAGCTGTTTTTT. Its translation: CASSPGRGRGTGELFF. V and J are TRBV4-3 and TRBJ2-2; possible D gene TRBD2, 5 bases. The CDR3 covers 16 residues. Germline CDR1 LGHNA, CDR2 YSLEER. V was cut by 4 bases and J by 4 bases, with 16 bases left in between.

V gene TRBV6-5 combines with J gene TRBJ2-7; 10 positions agree with TRBD1. Trimming at V came to 6 bases and at J to 6 bases, leaving 14 bases not matched to a gene. This CDR3 region has 16 residues. Looked up from germline, CDR1 is MNHEY and CDR2 is SVGAGI. The CDR3 DNA sequence: TGTGCCAGCAGCTACGGGACTGGGACAGGGGTCCCCGAGCAGTACTTC. Protein: CASSYGTGTGVPEQYF.

The chain uses TRBV9 and TRBJ1-2; a weak D match, TRBD1 (5 bases). Trimming removed 4 bases at V and 6 bases at J, with 19 bases between. Germline values: CDR1 SGDLS, CDR2 YYNGEE. This CDR3 has 15 amino acids. This CDR3 reads CASSLGLRWGNGYTF. DNA for the CDR3: TGTGCCAGCAGCCTGGGACTCCGGTGGGGGAATGGCTACACCTTC.

This clone was observed a few times. DNA for the CDR3: TGTGCCAGCTCATTACGCACTAGCGGGACAGATACGCAGTATTTT. Translation gives CASSLRTSGTDTQYF. The chain carries TRBV6-6 and TRBJ2-3; 9 nucleotides line up with TRBD2. The CDR3 has 15 residues. J gave up 3 bases and V 8 bases, and 9 bases lay outside the gene matches. Germline V gene data show CDR1 as MNHNY and CDR2 as SVGAGI (reference sequence).

The chain links TRBV2 to TRBJ2-5; TRBD2 agrees at 9 bases. The CDR3 covers 15 residues. The germline CDR1 and CDR2 sequences are SNHLY and FYNNEI. V dropped 7 bases and J dropped 5; count of bases not matched to a gene: 11. CDR3 in DNA: TGTGCCAGCACCGAGGAAAATAGCGGGGGTGAGACCCAGTACTTC. Translated: CASTEENSGGETQYF. The variable domain in full, completed from reference TRBV2 and TRBJ2-5, reads EPEVTQTPSHQVTQMGQEVILRCVPISNHLYFYWYRQILGQKVEFLVSFYNNEISEKSEIFDDQFSVERPDGSNFTLKIRSTKLEDSAMYFCASTEENSGGETQYFGPGTRLLVL.

The chain is built from TRBV13 and TRBJ2-7; 14 bases map to TRBD2. The CDR3 has 15 amino acids. Trimming cost V 3 bases and J 4 bases; bases outside gene matches: 2. CDR1 and CDR2 (germline): PRHDT, FYEKMQ (reference sequence). The CDR3, as DNA: TGTGCCAGCAGCTTCGGGACTAGCGGGAGTTACGAGCAGTACTTC. This sequence encodes CASSFGTSGSYEQYF.

The chain is built from TRBV4-2 and TRBJ2-7; 7 bases agree with TRBD1. The CDR3 runs to 15 residues. V was pared by 2 bases and J by 3 bases, with 7 bases of the junction left unmatched. Germline V gives CDR1 LGHNA, CDR2 YNFKEQ. CDR3 sequence reads: CASSQLGDRDYEQYF. CDR3 nucleotide sequence: TGTGCCAGCAGCCAACTTGGGGACAGAGACTACGAGCAGTACTTC.

The chain carries TRBV4-2 and TRBJ2-6, with unresolved D. The CDR3 extends over 15 amino acids. The ends were cut back, 0 bases at V and 0 bases at J, with 3 bases in the middle. Germline V gives CDR1 LGHNA, CDR2 YNFKEQ. CDR3: CASSQDSSGANVLTF. The CDR3 coding sequence is TGTGCCAGCAGCCAAGACAGCTCTGGGGCCAACGTCCTGACTTTC.